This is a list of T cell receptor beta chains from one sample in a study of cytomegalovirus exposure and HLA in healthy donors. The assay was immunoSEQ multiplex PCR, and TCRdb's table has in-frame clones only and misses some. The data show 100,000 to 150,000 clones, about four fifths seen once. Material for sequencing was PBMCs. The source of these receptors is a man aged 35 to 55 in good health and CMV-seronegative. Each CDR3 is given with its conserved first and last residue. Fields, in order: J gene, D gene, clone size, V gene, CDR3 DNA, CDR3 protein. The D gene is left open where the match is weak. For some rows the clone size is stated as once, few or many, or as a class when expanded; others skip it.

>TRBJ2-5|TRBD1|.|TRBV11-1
TGTGCCAGCAGCTTAGCAACAGGGGGGGAGACCCAGTACTTC
CASSLATGGETQYF
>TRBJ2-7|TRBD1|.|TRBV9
TGTGCCAGCAGCGGACAGGGTGGCGACTACGAGCAGTACTTC
CASSGQGGDYEQYF
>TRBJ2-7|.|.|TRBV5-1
.
CASSFGTGNEQHF
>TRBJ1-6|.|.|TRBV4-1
TGCGCCAGCAGCCAAATAACAGGCAATAATTCACCCCTCCACTTT
CASSQITGNNSPLHF
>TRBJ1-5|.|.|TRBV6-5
TGTGCCAGCCAGGTGGGGGGGGAGCCCCAGCATTTT
CASQVGGEPQHF
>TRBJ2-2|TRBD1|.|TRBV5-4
TGTGCCAGCAGCTATACCCGGACAGGGGGCCGGGAGCTGTTTTTT
CASSYTRTGGRELFF
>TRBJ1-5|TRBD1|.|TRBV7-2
TGTGCCAGCAGCGCAGGACAGGGGATGGGAAGCAATCAGCCCCAGCATTTT
CASSAGQGMGSNQPQHF
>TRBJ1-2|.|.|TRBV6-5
TGTGCCAGCAGTTACTGGGAGGGGTACGGCTATGGCTACACCTTC
CASSYWEGYGYGYTF
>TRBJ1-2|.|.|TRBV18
TGTGCCAGCTCACCATCGGGGAGTGGCTACACCTTC
CASSPSGSGYTF
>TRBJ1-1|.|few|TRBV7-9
TGTGCCAGCAGCTTAGAAGGGAGGGGCACTTTCTTT
CASSLEGRGTFF
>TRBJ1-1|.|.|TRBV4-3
TGCGCCAGCAGCCAAGATCTGACAGCCCGTGAAGCTTTCTTT
CASSQDLTAREAFF
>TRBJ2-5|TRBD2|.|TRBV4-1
TGCGCCAGCAGCCCGCTCCGCGGGGGGGCAAACGAGACCCAGTACTTC
CASSPLRGGANETQYF
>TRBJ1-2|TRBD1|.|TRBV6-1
TGTGCCAGCAAGATAGGGACAGGGGGAGGCTACACCTTC
CASKIGTGGGYTF
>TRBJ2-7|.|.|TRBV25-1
TGTGCCAGCAGTGATACCGGGACACGGATCGAGCAGTACTTC
CASSDTGTRIEQYF
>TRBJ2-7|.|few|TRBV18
TGTGCCAGCTCACCAGGGACGATCGGGAGCGAGCAGTACTTC
CASSPGTIGSEQYF
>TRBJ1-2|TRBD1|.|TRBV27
TGTGCCAGCAGTAGTACAGGGGATCTCTACTATGGCTACACCTTC
CASSSTGDLYYGYTF
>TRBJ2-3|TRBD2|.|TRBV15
TGTGCCACCAGCAGACCCTCTAGCGGGGGGGTGCGTGATACGCAGTATTTT
CATSRPSSGGVRDTQYF